This record looks at one T cell receptor beta chain sequence and its context. What it recognizes is unknown. This sample stems from a study of neoadjuvant nivolumab and ipilimumab in lung cancer. V lost 5 bases to trimming and J lost 7 bases, with 11 bases between them. The germline CDR1 and CDR2 sequences are SEHNR and FQNEAQ (reference sequence). The CDR3 has 12 residues. This table comes from immunoSEQ multiplex PCR, and its TCRdb copy is limited to in-frame clones, with some not included. The data contain some 9,300 clones, approximately 80% of them seen just once; the ten biggest clones take up roughly 8%. Points from the study as a whole: TCR sequencing covered a small number of samples.

The J gene is TRBJ1-2, the V gene TRBV7-9, with D possibly TRBD1 on 6 matching bases. Here the sequenced sample was tumor tissue, taken after neoadjuvant nivolumab, alone or with ipilimumab, at or shortly before surgery. This TCR was sampled from an adult with non-small cell lung cancer. The CDR3: CASSRDRPGYTF. CDR3 DNA: TGTGCCAGCAGCCGAGACAGGCCTGGCTACACCTTC.